This T cell receptor beta chain was obtained from a study of blood T cell repertoires in COVID-19. About the research overall: Samples came from the United States, Italy and Spain, spanning acute and convalescent COVID-19. Nucleic acid was either cDNA or gDNA, and it came from T cells, B-cell-depleted T cells, or PBMCs.

The junction had 4 bases not matched to a gene; V was cut back by 1 base and J by 3 bases. Germline values: CDR1 SGDLS, CDR2 YYNGEE. The CDR3 consists of 15 residues. Original processing methods: For nucleated cells, counts were estimated from reference gene primer amplification. Sequencing used immunoSEQ multiplex PCR; TCRdb keeps in-frame clones, though not all of them. That table furnishes V, J and clone size, whereas the DNA furnished D and trimming. This table holds roughly 300,000 clones, about 80% found once. V usage is TRBV9 and J usage is TRBJ1-2; TRBD1 matches at 9 bases. The sequenced material came from peripheral blood. The clonotype comes from a woman aged 50 to 60 who had recovered from COVID-19. CDR3: CASSVSGQGDYGYTF. The CDR3 DNA reads as TGTGCCAGCAGCGTATCGGGACAGGGAGACTATGGCTACACCTTC.